The 15 T cell receptor beta chains in this list originate from one sample, sequenced in a study of CD8 T cells in Susac syndrome. Reverse transcription of 0.5 to 1 ug RNA was carried out with random hexamers. TCRdb fed the immunoSEQ multiplex PCR reads into MiXCR, producing one record per CDR3 protein. The sample includes 150,000 or so distinct CDR3 sequences, around 95% seen only once; the top ten take over 0.12%. The sequencing sample was made of CD4+ T cells from PBMCs. These receptor sequences come from a human donor in good health.

The chain uses TRBV20-1 and TRBJ2-7; no firm D call. The germline CDR1 and CDR2 sequences are DFQATT and SNEGSKA (reference sequence). The CDR3 is 11 residues long. V lost 3 bases, J lost 5 bases, and 8 bases lay in between. The CDR3 loop is CSASAENEQYF. The CDR3 DNA reads TGCAGTGCTAGCGCAGAGAACGAGCAGTACTTC.

This rearrangement joins TRBV13 to TRBJ2-7; D gene ambiguous. CDR1 is PRHDT and CDR2 is FYEKMQ in the germline V gene (reference sequence). V was shortened by 0 bases and J by 9 bases, with 9 bases between the two germline ends. CDR3 length equals 12 residues. In nucleotides, the CDR3 is TGTGCCAGCAGCTTAGGGGGGTCCACGCAGTACTTC. The encoded protein is CASSLGGSTQYF. Variable domain in full (rest from reference TRBV13 and TRBJ2-7): AAGVIQSPRHLIKEKRETATLKCYPIPRHDTVYWYQQGPGQDPQFLISFYEKMQSDKGSIPDRFSAQQFSDYHSELNMSSLELGDSALYFCASSLGGSTQYFGPGTRLTVT.

This clonotype showed up just once. The chain has TRBV2 and TRBJ2-6; D call uncertain. Germline loops: CDR1 SNHLY, CDR2 FYNNEI. Trimming took 6 bases from V and 0 from J, leaving 6 bases between them. The CDR3 totals 14 residues. The CDR3 sequence is CASRWGSGANVLTF. The CDR3 DNA is TGTGCCAGCAGGTGGGGCTCTGGGGCCAACGTCCTGACTTTC.

The gene calls are TRBV20-1 and TRBJ1-4, with 7 bases lining up with TRBD1. V lost 6 bases and J lost 5; bases outside the gene matches: 6. The CDR3 consists of 13 residues. Germline CDR1 DFQATT, CDR2 SNEGSKA (reference sequence). CDR3 sequence: CSALGQKNEKLFF. The CDR3, as DNA: TGCAGTGCCTTGGGACAGAAGAATGAAAAACTGTTTTTT.

This clonotype occurred once. The V gene is TRBV28, the J gene TRBJ2-3, with 10 bases lining up with TRBD2. Germline V gene lookup returns CDR1 MDHEN and CDR2 SYDVKM. There are 16 residues in the CDR3. V lost 5 bases to trimming and J lost 1 base; unmatched junction nucleotides: 6. CDR3 DNA: TGTGCCAGCAGTACTGTAGCGGGGGGCCGCACAGATACGCAGTATTTT. As protein: CASSTVAGGRTDTQYF.

This chain uses TRBV15 with TRBJ2-7; 9 positions agree with TRBD1. This CDR3 contains 15 residues. The V segment lost 4 bases and the J segment 0 bases; nucleotides outside the gene matches: 4. Germline-derived CDR1 and CDR2 are LNHNV and YYDKDF (reference sequence). The CDR3 reads CATSKGQGISYEQYF. CDR3 DNA: TGTGCCACCAGCAAGGGACAGGGTATCTCCTACGAGCAGTACTTC.

This chain links TRBV28 with TRBJ2-5; D not resolved. V was cut by 10 bases and J by 0 bases, with 12 bases left in between. CDR3 length: 13 amino acids. The V gene's germline CDR1 is MDHEN and CDR2 SYDVKM. CDR3 loop: CATSRGNQETQYF. CDR3 nucleotide sequence: TGTGCCACCTCCCGTGGGAACCAAGAGACCCAGTACTTC.

CDR3 DNA: TGTGCCAGCAGCCTAGGGGGCGGGGGAACTGAAGCTTTCTTT. This translates into CASSLGGGGTEAFF. The chain recombines TRBV5-8 with TRBJ1-1, with 7 bases identical to TRBD1. Germline CDR1 reads SGHTS; CDR2 reads YDEGEE. This CDR3 has 14 amino acids. J gave up 5 bases and V 4 bases, and 8 bases lay outside the gene matches. The variable domain in full, with the rest retrieved from reference TRBV5-8 and TRBJ1-1, is EAGVTQSPTHLIKTRGQQATLRCSPISGHTSVYWYQQALGLGLQFLLWYDEGEERNRGNFPPRFSGRQFPNYSSELNVNALELEDSALYLCASSLGGGGTEAFFGQGTRLTVV.

V and J are TRBV20-1 and TRBJ2-7; 8 bases line up with TRBD2. The ends lost 3 bases at V and 6 bases at J; junction bases unmatched: 4. CDR3 length equals 12 residues. From germline, CDR1 is DFQATT and CDR2 SNEGSKA (reference sequence). The DNA of the CDR3 is TGCAGTGCTAGCGGGGGGGCCTCCGAGCAGTACTTC. Protein: CSASGGASEQYF.

The chain couples TRBV9 to TRBJ1-1, with no clear D. Germline V gene lookup returns CDR1 SGDLS and CDR2 YYNGEE. The CDR3 is 14 amino acids. Trimming removed 0 bases from V and 3 bases from J, with 9 bases in between. Here the CDR3 DNA reads TGTGCCAGCAGCGTAGATGGTCGGTACACTGAAGCTTTCTTT. Amino acids: CASSVDGRYTEAFF.

This clonotype was recorded once. V and J are TRBV29-1 and TRBJ1-1; D is perhaps TRBD1 (5 bases). V was clipped by 5 bases and J by 7 bases, with 11 bases between them. Germline V lookup: CDR1 SQVTM, CDR2 ANQGSEA. This CDR3 comprises 11 residues. CDR3: CSVQGGGEAFF. The CDR3 DNA sequence: TGCAGCGTTCAGGGAGGCGGTGAAGCTTTCTTT.

The rearrangement joins TRBV30 to TRBJ2-5; D call uncertain. Germline CDR1 GTSNPN, CDR2 SVGIG (reference sequence). The CDR3 totals 15 residues. Between the trimmed V and J ends, which lost 0 bases and 4 bases, there was a span of 15 bases. CDR3 region: CAWSVGSTSGETQYF. In DNA form, the CDR3 reads TGTGCCTGGAGTGTTGGCAGCACCTCGGGAGAGACCCAGTACTTC.

The chain joins TRBV29-1 to TRBJ2-3; D is ambiguous. Germline values: CDR1 SQVTM, CDR2 ANQGSEA. Between the trimmed V and J ends, which lost 5 bases and 0 bases, there was a span of 15 bases. The CDR3 is made up of 15 amino acids. The CDR3 sequence is CSVHDSPSSTDTQYF. CDR3 DNA: TGCAGCGTTCACGACTCTCCCTCTAGCACAGATACGCAGTATTTT.

The rearrangement uses TRBV25-1 and TRBJ2-7; unclear D gene. V was trimmed by 8 bases and J by 5 bases, leaving 10 bases between them. From germline, CDR1 is MGHDK and CDR2 SYGVNS. This CDR3 comprises 11 residues. CDR3 sequence reads: CASWSGDEQYF. In DNA, the CDR3 is TGTGCCAGCTGGTCCGGTGACGAGCAGTACTTC.

The chain employs TRBV7-9 and TRBJ2-1; possibly TRBD1 or TRBD2 for D (6 bases each). This CDR3 comprises 15 residues. Trimming removed 5 bases from V and 5 bases from J, with 16 bases in between. Germline V CDR1 and CDR2: SEHNR, FQNEAQ (reference sequence). CDR3 in amino acids: CASSEGRDNHNEQFF. In DNA form, the CDR3 reads TGTGCCAGCAGCGAGGGGCGGGACAACCACAATGAGCAGTTCTTC.